Listed here are 18 T cell receptor beta chains from one sample, sequenced in a study of T cell repertoires in cytomegalovirus infection. No antigen has been assigned to these receptors. TCRdb independently ran MiXCR on the reads; one entry per CDR3 protein. The table has approximately 470,000 distinct CDR3 sequences, about 42% seen once. The sequences come from cultured PBMCs, collected from culture after CMV antigen stimulation. These receptors were obtained from a human donor in good health (CMV status not recorded). Some clones in this sample may be carry-over from other donors' samples.

J is TRBJ2-1 and V is TRBV5-4, with 13 bases aligning to TRBD2. Germline V gene lookup returns CDR1 SGHNT and CDR2 YYREEE (reference sequence). Germline trimming cut 3 bases from V and 3 bases from J; bases unmatched to any gene: 3. This CDR3 is 16 amino acids long. CDR3 in DNA: TGTGCCAGCAGCTCCGGGACTAGCGGGGTCTACAATGAGCAGTTCTTC. It codes for CASSSGTSGVYNEQFF.

The rearrangement joins TRBV7-9 to TRBJ2-1, with 11 bases that match TRBD2. Losses at the gene ends were 4 bases for V and 4 bases for J; bases not matched to a gene: 9. Germline assignment: CDR1 SEHNR and CDR2 FQNEAQ (reference sequence). This CDR3 is 17 amino acids long. The CDR3 spells CASSSVGTSGIYNEQFF. CDR3 DNA sequence: TGTGCCAGCAGCTCGGTCGGGACTAGCGGCATATACAATGAGCAGTTCTTC.

This clonotype showed up just once. The genes are TRBV20-1 and TRBJ1-3; 10 nucleotides line up with TRBD1. Germline CDR1 and CDR2: DFQATT and SNEGSKA (reference sequence). This CDR3 is built from 15 residues. Trimming cost V 6 bases and J 3 bases; bases outside gene matches: 8. The CDR3 region is CSARGTGVGGNTIYF. CDR3 nucleotides: TGCAGTGCGCGGGGGACAGGGGTCGGTGGAAACACCATATATTTT.

This clonotype was seen more than once but under ten times. The V gene is TRBV7-8, the J gene TRBJ2-1; D uncertain. Germline CDR1 and CDR2: SGHVS and FQNEAQ. V lost 5 bases and J lost 0, with 8 bases in between. The CDR3 consists of 14 residues. The CDR3 coding sequence is TGTGCCAGCAGCCTTACTCTCTCCTACAATGAGCAGTTCTTC. Its translation: CASSLTLSYNEQFF.

V gene TRBV28 combines with J gene TRBJ1-3, with TRBD1 as a possible D gene (6 bases). This CDR3 spans 15 amino acids. Germline loops: CDR1 MDHEN, CDR2 SYDVKM. Trimming cost V 4 bases and J 2 bases, with 12 bases left between them. CDR3 in amino acids: CASSSYRVAGNTIYF. The CDR3 DNA sequence: TGTGCCAGCAGTTCATACAGGGTCGCTGGAAACACCATATATTTT.

This clonotype has at least ten counts. The rearrangement joins TRBV7-6 to TRBJ2-3; D not resolved. Trimming took off 5 bases at V and 0 bases at J, with 12 bases between the two ends. Germline CDR1 is SGHVS and CDR2 is FNYEAQ. CDR3 length: 15 amino acids. Here the CDR3 DNA reads TGTGCCAGCAGCCTCTACTTCTCTAGCACAGATACGCAGTATTTT. It encodes CASSLYFSSTDTQYF.

The chain combines TRBV7-2 with TRBJ2-5; D uncertain. The CDR3 runs 15 residues. The V end lost 2 bases, the J end lost 2 bases, and 12 bases lay between the germline ends. The germline V gene encodes CDR1 SGHTA and CDR2 FQGNSA. Written as DNA, the CDR3 is TGTGCCAGCAGCTTATTGAGCAGCAGACAAGAGACCCAGTACTTC. This codes for CASSLLSSRQETQYF.

This clonotype was recorded a few times. The J gene is TRBJ1-1, the V gene TRBV6-1; D might be TRBD1 (6 bases). Germline-derived CDR1 and CDR2 are MNHNS and SASEGT. The CDR3 runs 13 residues. Trimming cost V 2 bases and J 6 bases, with 10 bases left between them. The CDR3 protein is CASSEQGLAEAFF. The CDR3 bases are TGTGCCAGCAGTGAACAGGGGTTGGCTGAAGCTTTCTTT.

The genes are TRBV6-1 and TRBJ2-7; no reliable D call. V shed 1 base and J shed 3 bases, with 4 bases lying between them. CDR3 size: 12 residues. Per germline, CDR1 MNHNS and CDR2 SASEGT. This CDR3 reads CASSEVYYEQYF. The CDR3 region has the DNA TGTGCCAGCAGTGAAGTGTACTACGAGCAGTACTTC.

Ten or more counts support this clonotype. The chain recombines TRBV7-2 with TRBJ2-1; 8 nucleotides match TRBD2. From germline, CDR1 is SGHTA and CDR2 FQGNSA. V was pared by 0 bases and J by 9 bases, with 10 bases of the junction left unmatched. The CDR3 sequence is 16 residues long. CDR3 sequence reads: CASSLAGGGRATEQFF. The CDR3 DNA reads as TGTGCCAGCAGCTTAGCGGGCGGGGGGAGGGCCACTGAGCAGTTCTTC.

The chain carries TRBV7-2 and TRBJ2-3, with 7 bases aligning to TRBD2. After removal of 8 bases from V and 7 bases from J, the junction contained 9 bases not matched to a gene. The CDR3 has 13 residues. Germline lookup yields CDR1 SGHTA and CDR2 FQGNSA. DNA of the CDR3: TGTGCCAGCTTGGGGGGGTTGGGGAATACGCAGTATTTT. Protein: CASLGGLGNTQYF.

This rearrangement joins TRBV7-2 to TRBJ2-7, with 8 positions matching TRBD2. CDR1 is SGHTA and CDR2 is FQGNSA in the germline V gene. CDR3 size: 15 residues. V shed 3 bases and J 3 bases; nucleotides not matched to a gene: 7. Here the CDR3 DNA reads TGTGCCAGCAGCTTCAATAGCGGGGCCATCTACGAGCAGTACTTC. It is translated as CASSFNSGAIYEQYF. The complete variable domain, with remaining parts taken from reference TRBV7-2 and TRBJ2-7, reads GAGVSQSPSNKVTEKGKDVELRCDPISGHTALYWYRQSLGQGLEFLIYFQGNSAPDKSGLPSDRFSAERTGGSVSTLTIQRTQQEDSAVYLCASSFNSGAIYEQYFGPGTRLTVT.

The chain couples TRBV2 to TRBJ2-5; 7 bases match TRBD2. Per germline, CDR1 SNHLY and CDR2 FYNNEI. J gave up 7 bases and V 8 bases, and 13 bases lay outside the gene matches. The CDR3 loop spans 14 amino acids. The CDR3 is CASGRSGGFGTQYF. CDR3 coding DNA: TGTGCCAGCGGAAGGTCGGGAGGCTTTGGGACCCAGTACTTC.

This clonotype was picked up a small number of times. The chain couples TRBV7-2 to TRBJ1-1; D is undetermined. Per germline, CDR1 SGHTA and CDR2 FQGNSA. The CDR3 sequence is 15 residues long. Trimming pared 6 bases from V and 1 base from J, leaving 15 bases between. The CDR3 loop reads CASRHETTANTEAFF. CDR3 in DNA: TGTGCCAGCAGACACGAAACCACGGCGAACACTGAAGCTTTCTTT.

In its sample, this clonotype was seen a few times. The chain joins TRBV29-1 to TRBJ2-1; 10 bases are a match to TRBD2. The CDR3 is 16 amino acids. The V segment lost 6 bases and the J segment 0 bases; nucleotides outside the gene matches: 8. Germline-derived CDR1 and CDR2 are SQVTM and ANQGSEA. The CDR3, as DNA: TGCAGCGTATCTCCCACTAGCGGGGCCTCCTACAATGAGCAGTTCTTC. Translating it yields CSVSPTSGASYNEQFF.

In this sample, this clonotype turned up a few times. The V gene is TRBV11-2, the J gene TRBJ1-1, with D perhaps TRBD1 (5 bases). The CDR3 totals 15 residues. The germline V and J ends were trimmed by 4 bases and 3 bases, with 15 bases remaining between them. CDR1 is SGHAT and CDR2 is FQNNGV in the germline V gene. The CDR3, as DNA: TGTGCCAGCAGCTCTCTACGGGGGGGATACACTGAAGCTTTCTTT. It is translated as CASSSLRGGYTEAFF.

This clonotype came up a few times. This sequence joins TRBV7-9 and TRBJ2-4; 8 bases map to TRBD1. The J segment lost 1 base and the V segment lost 5 bases, leaving 22 bases of the junction unmatched. CDR3 size: 21 residues. Looked up from germline, CDR1 is SEHNR and CDR2 is FQNEAQ (reference sequence). CDR3 in amino acids: CASSLLTRDRIVDRAKNIQYF. CDR3 coding DNA: TGTGCCAGCAGCCTACTGACCCGGGACAGGATTGTTGACCGCGCCAAAAACATTCAGTACTTC.

This clonotype was seen a few times. V gene TRBV7-9 combines with J gene TRBJ2-4; no firm D call. Per germline, CDR1 SEHNR and CDR2 FQNEAQ (reference sequence). The V end lost 4 bases, the J end lost 6 bases, and 4 bases lay between the germline ends. The CDR3 runs to 11 residues. The CDR3 DNA follows: TGTGCCAGCAGCTCTAGAAACATTCAGTACTTC. Translating it yields CASSSRNIQYF.